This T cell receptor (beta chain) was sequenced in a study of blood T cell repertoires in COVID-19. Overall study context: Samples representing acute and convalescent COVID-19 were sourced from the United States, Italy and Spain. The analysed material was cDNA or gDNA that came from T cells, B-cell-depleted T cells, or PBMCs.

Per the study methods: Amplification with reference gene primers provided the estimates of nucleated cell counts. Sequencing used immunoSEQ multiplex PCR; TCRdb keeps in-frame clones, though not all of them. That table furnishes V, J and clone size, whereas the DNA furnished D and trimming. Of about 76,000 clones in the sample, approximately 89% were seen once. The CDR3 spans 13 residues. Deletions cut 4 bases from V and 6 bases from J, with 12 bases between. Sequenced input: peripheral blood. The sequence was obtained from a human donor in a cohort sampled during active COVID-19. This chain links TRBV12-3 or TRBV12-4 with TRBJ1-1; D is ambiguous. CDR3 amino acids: CASSSLGDAEAFF. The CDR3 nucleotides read TGTGCCAGCAGTTCCCTGGGCGATGCTGAAGCTTTCTTT.